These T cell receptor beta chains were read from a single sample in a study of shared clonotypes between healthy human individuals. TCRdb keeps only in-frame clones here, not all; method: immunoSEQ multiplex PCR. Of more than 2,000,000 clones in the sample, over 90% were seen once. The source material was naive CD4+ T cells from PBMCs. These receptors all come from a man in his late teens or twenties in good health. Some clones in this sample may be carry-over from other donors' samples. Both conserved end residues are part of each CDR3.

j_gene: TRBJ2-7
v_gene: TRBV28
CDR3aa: CAMSGGGGTTEQYF

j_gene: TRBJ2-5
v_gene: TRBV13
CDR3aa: CASSSRPQETQYF

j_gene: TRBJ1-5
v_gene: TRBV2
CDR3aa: CASSGLFVRSNQPQHF

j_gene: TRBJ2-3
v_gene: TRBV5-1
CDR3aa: CASSPLAGTDTQYF

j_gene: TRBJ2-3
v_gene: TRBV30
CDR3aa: CAWIPPSLPTDTQYF

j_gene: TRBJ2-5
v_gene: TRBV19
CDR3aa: CASSPRLAGGQMTQYF

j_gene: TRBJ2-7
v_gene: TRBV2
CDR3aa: CASSEARSGGTRNEQYF

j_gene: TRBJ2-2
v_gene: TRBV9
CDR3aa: CASRTGESTGELFF

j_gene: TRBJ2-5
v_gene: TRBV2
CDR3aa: CASSGEETQYF

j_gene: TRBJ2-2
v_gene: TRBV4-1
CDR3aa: CASSSGVSANTGELFF